Included here is one TCR beta chain sequence, with context. The antigen remains unidentified. J lost 3 bases, V lost 4 bases, and 4 bases had no gene match. The V gene's germline CDR1 is SGHRS and CDR2 YFSETQ. The CDR3 spans 14 residues. Time point denoted: pretreatment peripheral blood. This entry comes from a study of PD-L1 blockade in urothelial cancer. Across the whole study: Each blood sample yielded a median of around 130,000 T cells.

Libraries were prepared by immunoSEQ multiplex PCR; TCRdb keeps only in-frame clonotypes and omits some of them. The sample records 60,000 to 70,000 clones, 81% being singletons. Findings of the study overall: Patients with durable benefit had greater blood expansion of tumor-associated TCR clones 3 weeks into treatment.

The sample here was PBMCs, taken around atezolizumab (anti-PD-L1) treatment. V usage is TRBV5-1 and J usage is TRBJ1-5; 7 bases agree with TRBD1. The origin of this receptor is a man between 65 and 85 years old with urothelial cancer. CDR3 in amino acids: CASSPGTDNQPQHF. The CDR3 DNA sequence: TGCGCCAGCAGCCCCGGGACAGACAATCAGCCCCAGCATTTT.